The 17 T cell receptor beta chains below were found in one sample sequenced in a study of shared clonotypes between healthy human individuals. The method was immunoSEQ multiplex PCR; TCRdb's version includes in-frame clones alone and lacks a portion of them. This table holds hundreds of thousands of clones, approximately 79% found once. The sample taken for sequencing was memory CD4+ T cells sorted from blood. The sample's subset: CD45RA-negative fraction. All receptors come from a woman in her twenties or thirties in good health.

This chain joins TRBV2 and TRBJ2-7; 8 nucleotides agree with TRBD2. CDR3 length: 15 residues. CDR1 and CDR2 from the germline V gene are SNHLY and FYNNEI. V was pared by 2 bases and J by 6 bases, with 9 bases of the junction left unmatched. DNA of the CDR3: TGTGCCAGCAGTGAAATTAGGGCGGGAGGATCCGAGCAGTACTTC. This translates into CASSEIRAGGSEQYF.

This chain joins TRBV11-2 and TRBJ2-7; D might be TRBD2 (5 bases). V dropped 5 bases and J dropped 3 bases, with 11 bases sitting between them. Germline CDR1 reads SGHAT; CDR2 reads FQNNGV. CDR3 length: 13 residues. CDR3 protein: CASSGPGLYEQYF. In nucleotides, the CDR3 is TGTGCCAGCAGCGGACCTGGACTCTACGAGCAGTACTTC.

A word on this clone: Other DNA sequences of this sample code for an identical CDR3. The rearrangement links TRBV28 to TRBJ2-3; D is unresolved. The CDR3 covers 12 residues. The V end was cut by 2 bases, the J end by 3 bases, with 3 bases between. Germline values: CDR1 MDHEN, CDR2 SYDVKM. CDR3 nucleotides: TGTGCCAGCAGTTTACTAACAGATACGCAGTATTTT. This translates into CASSLLTDTQYF.

CDR3 residues: CASSQQRDQPQHF. In DNA, the CDR3 is TGTGCCAGCAGCCAACAGAGGGATCAGCCCCAGCATTTT. The chain recombines TRBV11-3 with TRBJ1-5; D is ambiguous. Germline CDR1 SGHNT, CDR2 YENEEA. Trimming shortened V by 5 bases and J by 5 bases, and 10 bases separated the two germline ends. CDR3 size: 13 residues.

There are a few counts of this clone. With a much larger clone just one base away, this may be a read error. The chain uses TRBV2 and TRBJ1-5; D not certain. V dropped 6 bases and J dropped 0 bases, with 6 bases sitting between them. Germline CDR1 and CDR2: SNHLY and FYNNEI. The CDR3 is 13 amino acids. This CDR3 is CASSWDSNQPQHF. The CDR3 DNA reads as TGTGCCAGCAGCTGGGATAGCAATCAGCCCCAGCATTTT.

Remarks on this clone: At the DNA level, this CDR3 is encoded by other sequences in the same sample as well. The rearrangement links TRBV10-2 to TRBJ2-2; D gene ambiguous. The CDR3 length is 14 residues. Trimming stripped 0 bases from V and 4 bases from J, with 6 bases between. From germline, CDR1 is WSHSY and CDR2 SAAADI. DNA of the CDR3: TGCGCCAGCAGTGAGTCTTCAGGCACCGGGGAGCTGTTTTTT. This encodes CASSESSGTGELFF.

The CDR3 DNA is TGTGCCAGCAGCTCCCGACACGGAGGGGGGTCCTACAATGAGCAGTTCTTC. The encoded protein is CASSSRHGGGSYNEQFF. This chain connects TRBV5-5 to TRBJ2-1, with D possibly being TRBD1 or TRBD2 (6 bases each). V shed 3 bases and J shed 1 base, with 17 bases lying between them. The germline gives CDR1 SGHKS, CDR2 YYEKEE (reference sequence). There are 17 residues in the CDR3.

This clone was observed a few times. The chain links TRBV11-2 to TRBJ1-2, with D perhaps TRBD1 (6 bases). CDR3 length: 14 residues. Germline V gene data show CDR1 as SGHAT and CDR2 as FQNNGV. Trimming pared 5 bases from V and 2 bases from J, leaving 12 bases between. The CDR3 protein is CASSPPQGNYGYTF. The CDR3 region has the DNA TGTGCCAGCAGCCCGCCTCAGGGGAACTATGGCTACACCTTC. The full variable domain, with the rest looked up from reference TRBV11-2 and TRBJ1-2, is EAGVAQSPRYKIIEKRQSVAFWCNPISGHATLYWYQQILGQGPKLLIQFQNNGVVDDSQLPKDRFSAERLKGVDSTLKIQPAKLEDSAVYLCASSPPQGNYGYTFGSGTRLTVV.

V is TRBV5-1 and J is TRBJ2-3; D gene unclear. V was cut by 3 bases and J by 3 bases, with 8 bases left in between. The CDR3 consists of 13 residues. Germline CDR1 SGHRS, CDR2 YFSETQ. DNA of the CDR3: TGCGCCAGCAGCTCCCTAGAGACAGATACGCAGTATTTT. Translated, it gives CASSSLETDTQYF.

J is TRBJ2-4 and V is TRBV6-4; D uncertain. The germline V gene encodes CDR1 MRHNA and CDR2 SNTAGT. The V and J ends lost 3 bases and 5 bases respectively, with 11 bases between them. CDR3 length: 14 residues. CDR3 nucleotide sequence: TGTGCCAGCAGTGAGGACCATGGGGAAAACATTCAGTACTTC. Protein: CASSEDHGENIQYF.

The chain uses TRBV29-1 and TRBJ2-3; D perhaps matches TRBD2 (6 bases). The CDR3 runs to 15 residues. Germline CDR1 SQVTM, CDR2 ANQGSEA. V lost 6 bases and J lost 2, with 18 bases in between. The CDR3 DNA reads TGCAGCGTAGCTCTCGGGCGGGGCTACACAGATACGCAGTATTTT. As protein: CSVALGRGYTDTQYF.

This clone came up a few times. Other DNA sequences of this sample code for an identical CDR3. This chain uses TRBV5-1 with TRBJ2-1, with D possibly being TRBD2 (5 bases). V was clipped by 1 base and J by 2 bases, with 10 bases between them. Germline loops: CDR1 SGHRS, CDR2 YFSETQ. This CDR3 is 15 amino acids long. The CDR3 region has the DNA TGCGCCAGCAGCTTGTCGAGCGGCGCCTACAATGAGCAGTTCTTC. This sequence encodes CASSLSSGAYNEQFF. The whole variable domain, filled in from reference TRBV5-1 and TRBJ2-1, reads KAGVTQTPRYLIKTRGQQVTLSCSPISGHRSVSWYQQTPGQGLQFLFEYFSETQRNKGNFPGRFSGRQFSNSRSEMNVSTLELGDSALYLCASSLSSGAYNEQFFGPGTRLTVL.

The sample holds a few counts of this clone. The chain couples TRBV29-1 to TRBJ2-7; 9 nucleotides align to TRBD2. V dropped 4 bases and J dropped 2; count of bases not matched to a gene: 3. Germline-derived CDR1 and CDR2 are SQVTM and ANQGSEA. This CDR3 has 13 amino acids. The CDR3 here is CSVATSGTYEQYF. The CDR3 DNA reads as TGCAGCGTTGCGACTAGCGGCACCTACGAGCAGTACTTC.

The chain recombines TRBV10-1 with TRBJ2-1; D is perhaps TRBD1 (7 bases). V was clipped by 8 bases and J by 7 bases, with 18 bases between them. The CDR3 has 14 residues. Looked up from germline, CDR1 is WNHNN and CDR2 is SYGVQD (reference sequence). The CDR3 DNA is TGCGCCAGCTCGCGGCCAGGGGGGATAAATGAGCAGTTCTTC. It yields the protein CASSRPGGINEQFF.

This clone was seen more than once but under ten times. The V and J genes are TRBV5-1 and TRBJ2-7, with D perhaps TRBD2 (5 bases). The CDR3 contains 12 residues. Germline CDR1 and CDR2: SGHRS and YFSETQ. With 4 bases removed from V and 7 bases from J, the gap between germline ends came to 12 bases. The CDR3 is CASSERLGEQYF. CDR3 coding DNA: TGCGCCAGCAGCGAGCGGTTGGGAGAGCAGTACTTC.

This clone was seen ten or more times. The V and J genes are TRBV25-1 and TRBJ2-1, with D perhaps TRBD1 or TRBD2 (5 bases each). V shed 1 base and J shed 7 bases, with 20 bases lying between them. The length of the CDR3 is 17 residues. Germline lookup yields CDR1 MGHDK and CDR2 SYGVNS. The CDR3 region is CASSELVGLGAGNEQFF. The CDR3 region has the DNA TGTGCCAGCAGTGAATTAGTGGGTCTCGGGGCGGGTAATGAGCAGTTCTTC.

The chain recombines TRBV18 with TRBJ2-1; TRBD2 matches at 7 bases. The CDR3 has 13 residues. Unmatched junction bases numbered 7, after V lost 10 bases and J lost 4 bases. Germline V gene data show CDR1 as KGHSH and CDR2 as LQKENI. CDR3 DNA sequence: TGTGCCACCAGCGAGCGGGGTTACAATGAGCAGTTCTTC. This translates into CATSERGYNEQFF. The variable domain in full, completed from reference TRBV18 and TRBJ2-1, reads NAGVMQNPRHLVRRRGQEARLRCSPMKGHSHVYWYRQLPEEGLKFMVYLQKENIIDESGMPKERFSAEFPKEGPSILRIQQVVRGDSAAYFCATSERGYNEQFFGPGTRLTVL.